The T cell receptor beta chain described here comes from a study of Ad26.COV2.S vaccination and SARS-CoV-2 variants. As for the study in general: Ad26.COV2.S arm of COV1001 included the donor. Once or twice, 56 days apart, Ad26.COV2.S was delivered intramuscularly. Findings of the study overall: Vaccine and placebo recipients had similar non-spike TCR breadth.

This table comes from immunoSEQ multiplex PCR, and its TCRdb copy is limited to in-frame clones, with some not included. The table shows about 480,000 clones, with 87% occurring only once. Concerning this clone: Its target is unknown.

Germline-derived CDR1 and CDR2 are MDHEN and SYDVKM. V shed 3 bases and J shed 6 bases, with 5 bases lying between them. The CDR3 totals 12 residues. Treatment defined: some 20 received Ad26.COV2.S at low or high dose, single or two shots; five or six received placebo; per-sample allocation not given. Each sample was drawn 63 days after the first injection (of vaccine or placebo). Donation came from an adult in Boston who was aged 18-55 years. The input for sequencing was peripheral blood, taken in a trial of Ad26.COV2.S vaccine versus placebo. This sequence joins TRBV28 and TRBJ2-2; D is ambiguous. The sequence was collected from a person between 18 and 59 years old who received the Ad26.COV2.S COVID-19 vaccine or a placebo. The CDR3 DNA sequence: TGTGCCAGCAGTTTGGTCTCCGGGGAGCTGTTTTTT. Translation gives CASSLVSGELFF.